Below, 27 T cell receptor beta chains from the same sample are listed, as sequenced in a study of siplizumab effects on memory and regulatory T cells. TCRdb's table, derived via immunoSEQ multiplex PCR, lists solely in-frame clones and lacks some. This sample has some 97,000 clones, with roughly 94% found just once. Sequencing was done on a sample of Tregs sorted from blood. The source of these receptors is a human donor in good health.

The rearrangement joins TRBV19 to TRBJ1-1, with TRBD1 as a possible D gene (5 bases). Germline CDR1 reads LNHDA; CDR2 reads SQIVND (reference sequence). The CDR3 sequence is 16 residues long. The V gene lost 6 bases and the J gene lost 1 base, with 18 bases spanning the gap. The CDR3 region is CASSVVLGARNTEAFF. The CDR3, as DNA: TGTGCCAGTAGCGTTGTTTTAGGGGCGCGGAACACTGAAGCTTTCTTT.

The chain couples TRBV6-5 to TRBJ1-1; no firm D call. The germline gives CDR1 MNHEY, CDR2 SVGAGI. This CDR3 region has 11 residues. Trimming removed 5 bases from V and 7 bases from J, with 8 bases in between. Here the CDR3 DNA reads TGTGCCAGCAGTGTTCAGGTTGAAGCTTTCTTT. Encoded protein: CASSVQVEAFF.

The V gene is TRBV28, the J gene TRBJ1-1, with 10 bases that match TRBD1. With 6 bases clipped from V and 2 bases from J, the junction kept 9 bases outside the gene matches. Germline V gene sequence: CDR1 MDHEN, CDR2 SYDVKM. CDR3 length: 16 residues. The CDR3 loop reads CASSLSGTGVNTEAFF. As DNA, the CDR3 is TGTGCCAGCAGCCTATCCGGGACAGGGGTCAACACTGAAGCTTTCTTT.

This clone appeared a few times. The V and J genes are TRBV5-1 and TRBJ2-3, with 7 bases fitting TRBD2. This CDR3 region has 16 residues. From germline, CDR1 is SGHRS and CDR2 YFSETQ. Unmatched junction bases numbered 5, after V lost 0 bases and J lost 1 base. The CDR3 DNA reads as TGCGCCAGCAGCTTGGTGGCTAGCGGACGCACAGATACGCAGTATTTT. This gives the protein CASSLVASGRTDTQYF.

The chain is built from TRBV11-2 and TRBJ2-5; a weak D match, TRBD2 (6 bases). Between the trimmed V and J ends, which lost 5 bases and 3 bases, there was a span of 16 bases. Germline CDR1 SGHAT, CDR2 FQNNGV. The CDR3 is 15 amino acids. The CDR3 region is CASSPRWGVKETQYF. DNA for the CDR3: TGTGCCAGCAGCCCTAGGTGGGGGGTTAAAGAGACCCAGTACTTC.

This chain uses TRBV7-3 with TRBJ2-5, with unresolved D. Germline V CDR1 and CDR2: SGHTA, FQGTGA. The CDR3 has 13 amino acids. V dropped 5 bases and J dropped 1 base, with 8 bases sitting between them. This CDR3 is CASSPTPQETQYF. CDR3 DNA sequence: TGTGCCAGCAGCCCCACCCCCCAAGAGACCCAGTACTTC.

This chain links TRBV10-3 with TRBJ2-3; perhaps TRBD2 as D (6 bases). The germline V gene has CDR1 ENHRY and CDR2 SYGVKD. The V end lost 8 bases, the J end lost 2 bases, and 11 bases lay between the germline ends. The CDR3 is made up of 13 amino acids. The CDR3 here is CAIVSSVTDTQYF. CDR3 coding DNA: TGTGCCATCGTTTCTAGCGTCACAGATACGCAGTATTTT.

The rearrangement uses TRBV5-1 and TRBJ2-6; maybe TRBD2 (5 bases). V was shortened by 2 bases and J by 3 bases, with 6 bases between the two germline ends. The CDR3 is 14 residues long. CDR1 is SGHRS and CDR2 is YFSETQ in the germline V gene. CDR3 DNA sequence: TGCGCCAGCAGCTTCGGGAATGGGGCCAACGTCCTGACTTTC. It codes for CASSFGNGANVLTF.

The J gene is TRBJ1-2, the V gene TRBV5-1; D gene ambiguous. V was shortened by 7 bases and J by 8 bases, with 12 bases between the two germline ends. The CDR3 runs 11 residues. Germline V gives CDR1 SGHRS, CDR2 YFSETQ. Here the CDR3 DNA reads TGCGCCAGCGGTGAGAGAGGGGGCTACACCTTC. Protein product: CASGERGGYTF.

The chain recombines TRBV5-1 with TRBJ1-4; 7 positions match TRBD1. Germline V CDR1 and CDR2: SGHRS, YFSETQ. V gave up 3 bases and J gave up 2 bases; unmatched junction bases: 4. The CDR3 loop spans 15 amino acids. The CDR3 spells CASSSRTGTNEKLFF. The CDR3 region has the DNA TGCGCCAGCAGCTCCAGGACAGGCACTAATGAAAAACTGTTTTTT.

The chain couples TRBV19 to TRBJ1-5; the D gene is possibly TRBD1 (5 bases). The CDR3 has 15 residues. Germline assignment: CDR1 LNHDA and CDR2 SQIVND (reference sequence). Trimming cost V 3 bases and J 1 base, with 10 bases left between them. CDR3 DNA sequence: TGTGCCAGTAGTATTGGGGGGACCAGCAATCAGCCCCAGCATTTT. As protein: CASSIGGTSNQPQHF.

V usage is TRBV27 and J usage is TRBJ2-1; 12 bases align to TRBD2. The CDR3 is made up of 19 amino acids. After removal of 3 bases from V and 4 bases from J, the junction contained 13 bases not matched to a gene. Germline CDR1 MNHEY, CDR2 SMNVEV (reference sequence). The CDR3 nucleotides are TGTGCCAGCAGTTTCGGATTCTGGGCTAGCGGGAGGGATTACAATGAGCAGTTCTTC. Encoded protein: CASSFGFWASGRDYNEQFF.

The V and J genes are TRBV29-1 and TRBJ2-1; D gene unclear. This CDR3 is built from 12 residues. V gave up 5 bases and J gave up 1 base, with 6 bases separating them. Germline V CDR1 and CDR2: SQVTM, ANQGSEA. The CDR3 DNA sequence: TGCAGCGTTTCCGGATCCTACAATGAGCAGTTCTTC. Translated: CSVSGSYNEQFF.

The chain couples TRBV7-9 to TRBJ2-1; 9 bases line up with TRBD2. The CDR3 totals 14 residues. Trimming took 5 bases from V and 5 from J; bases not matched to a gene: 4. Germline V gene data show CDR1 as SEHNR and CDR2 as FQNEAQ (reference sequence). The CDR3 loop reads CASSGTSRNNEQFF. CDR3 coding DNA: TGTGCCAGCAGCGGGACTAGCAGGAACAATGAGCAGTTCTTC. Drawing the rest from reference TRBV7-9 and TRBJ2-1, the complete variable domain is DTGVSQNPRHKITKRGQNVTFRCDPISEHNRLYWYRQTLGQGPEFLTYFQNEAQLEKSRLLSDRFSAERPKGSFSTLEIQRTEQGDSAMYLCASSGTSRNNEQFFGPGTRLTVL.

V is TRBV6-1 and J is TRBJ2-2; D gene ambiguous. This CDR3 contains 13 residues. From germline, CDR1 is MNHNS and CDR2 SASEGT. V was shortened by 9 bases and J by 5 bases, with 13 bases between the two germline ends. CDR3 loop: CASAQLRTGELFF. The DNA of the CDR3 is TGTGCCAGTGCCCAGTTACGAACCGGGGAGCTGTTTTTT.

The chain combines TRBV10-2 with TRBJ2-1; D is perhaps TRBD2 (6 bases). This CDR3 is built from 13 residues. The germline V and J ends were trimmed by 8 bases and 8 bases, with 16 bases remaining between them. Germline values: CDR1 WSHSY, CDR2 SAAADI. The CDR3 bases are TGCGCCAGCGCTAGGCCTTGGGGGGATGAGCAGTTCTTC. This encodes CASARPWGDEQFF.

The chain carries TRBV18 and TRBJ1-1; possibly TRBD1 for D (5 bases). V was clipped by 6 bases and J by 1 base, with 9 bases between them. The germline CDR1 and CDR2 sequences are KGHSH and LQKENI. CDR3 length equals 13 residues. The chain's CDR3 is CASSTTENTEAFF. Written as DNA, the CDR3 is TGTGCCAGCTCCACGACAGAGAACACTGAAGCTTTCTTT.

This sequence joins TRBV2 and TRBJ2-1; unclear D gene. Deletions cut 6 bases from V and 4 bases from J, with 4 bases between. The CDR3 covers 11 residues. Germline V gives CDR1 SNHLY, CDR2 FYNNEI. The CDR3 DNA sequence: TGTGCCAGCAGCGCGTACAATGAGCAGTTCTTC. Translated: CASSAYNEQFF.

The V call is TRBV5-1, the J call TRBJ2-1; possible D gene TRBD1, 5 bases. Germline assignment: CDR1 SGHRS and CDR2 YFSETQ. V was cut by 5 bases and J by 7 bases, with 19 bases left in between. The CDR3 consists of 15 residues. The CDR3 loop reads CASSGQGGGLNEQFF. CDR3 sequence (DNA): TGCGCCAGCAGTGGTCAGGGCGGTGGGTTGAATGAGCAGTTCTTC.

The genes are TRBV28 and TRBJ2-1; tentatively, D is TRBD2 (6 bases). Germline lookup yields CDR1 MDHEN and CDR2 SYDVKM. There are 12 residues in the CDR3. The V end lost 6 bases, the J end lost 8 bases, and 11 bases lay between the germline ends. CDR3 nucleotides: TGTGCCAGCAGCCTGACTAGTTATGAGCAGTTCTTC. Translated, it gives CASSLTSYEQFF.

J is TRBJ2-2 and V is TRBV21-1; no check of the table's D call, TRBD2, against the DNA was made. TRBV21-1 represents a pseudogene. The CDR3 sequence is 18 residues long. The DNA of the CDR3 is TGTGCCAGCAGCAGGAATCAACAGCGGGAGTCGAACACCGGGGAGCTGTTTTTT. It yields the protein CASSRNQQRESNTGELFF.

The CDR3 spells CASSLSVVSGSFGETQYF. CDR3 in DNA: TGTGCCAGCAGCTTATCGGTGGTTAGCGGGAGTTTTGGAGAGACCCAGTACTTC. The chain combines TRBV7-9 with TRBJ2-5; 9 bases are shared with TRBD2. Germline V gives CDR1 SEHNR, CDR2 FQNEAQ (reference sequence). Losses at the gene ends were 2 bases for V and 4 bases for J; bases not matched to a gene: 14. This CDR3 has 18 amino acids. The full variable domain, rest sourced from reference TRBV7-9 and TRBJ2-5, is DTGVSQNPRHKITKRGQNVTFRCDPISEHNRLYWYRQTLGQGPEFLTYFQNEAQLEKSRLLSDRFSAERPKGSFSTLEIQRTEQGDSAMYLCASSLSVVSGSFGETQYFGPGTRLLVL.

V usage is TRBV7-3 and J usage is TRBJ2-2; D remains ambiguous. This CDR3 comprises 14 residues. V lost 5 bases and J lost 0, with 7 bases in between. The V gene's germline CDR1 is SGHTA and CDR2 FQGTGA. CDR3 loop: CASSRTANTGELFF. The CDR3 DNA is TGTGCCAGCAGCCGGACGGCGAACACCGGGGAGCTGTTTTTT.

This chain uses TRBV2 with TRBJ1-5; a possible D gene is TRBD1 (6 bases). Germline V gene data show CDR1 as SNHLY and CDR2 as FYNNEI. CDR3 length: 14 residues. V gave up 7 bases and J gave up 3 bases, with 13 bases separating them. The CDR3 is CASMADRYNQPQHF. CDR3 DNA: TGTGCCAGCATGGCGGACAGATACAATCAGCCCCAGCATTTT.

The rearrangement joins TRBV2 to TRBJ2-7, with D perhaps matching TRBD1 (6 bases). With 8 bases removed from V and 4 bases from J, the gap between germline ends came to 18 bases. Germline V gives CDR1 SNHLY, CDR2 FYNNEI. The CDR3 runs to 14 residues. This CDR3 reads CASLIWDTAYEQYF. DNA of the CDR3: TGTGCCAGCTTAATATGGGACACAGCATACGAGCAGTACTTC.

Details on this clone: One junction end disagrees with the germline gene, perhaps due to a read error. The rearrangement links TRBV5-1 to TRBJ1-2, with D perhaps matching TRBD1 (6 bases). The CDR3 sequence is 15 residues long. The germline CDR1 and CDR2 sequences are SGHRS and YFSETQ. CDR3 sequence: CASSLQPGANYGYTF. In nucleotides, the CDR3 is TGCGCCAGCAGCTTGCAACCGGGGGCTAATTATGGCTACACCTTC.

The V and J genes are TRBV7-9 and TRBJ1-1; tentatively, D is TRBD1 (5 bases). CDR1 and CDR2 from the germline V gene are SEHNR and FQNEAQ (reference sequence). There are 18 residues in the CDR3. The V end was cut by 5 bases, the J end by 0 bases, with 22 bases between. This CDR3 is CASSEWGGKVPLNTEAFF. The CDR3 DNA follows: TGTGCCAGCAGCGAATGGGGGGGGAAAGTCCCTTTGAACACTGAAGCTTTCTTT.